The source of this TCR beta chain is a study of cytomegalovirus exposure and HLA in healthy donors. PCR involved 60 Vbeta and 13 Jbeta primers. The data were produced by immunoSEQ multiplex PCR, yet TCRdb's version contains in-frame clones alone and is incomplete. The profile shows 150,000 to 200,000 clones, roughly 12% of them singletons. The sample holds a few counts of this clone. Its antigen is undetermined. This CDR3 spans 13 amino acids. Germline-derived CDR1 and CDR2 are MNHEY and SVGAGI. V dropped 8 bases and J dropped 11 bases, with 19 bases sitting between them. Study conclusions and caveats: A later analysis, which compared TCR beta chains of equal frequency, found the HLA-associated ones more clonally expanded. Analysis was carried out at a later point, and it linked a missense DCLRE1C variant to TCR beta V- and J-gene trimming.

This receptor was identified in a man aged 50 to 60 in good health and CMV-seropositive. The chain uses TRBV6-5 and TRBJ1-3, with a tentative D call TRBD1 (6 bases). Sequencing was carried out using PBMCs. CDR3 residues: CASAPTGSEAIYF. Written as DNA, the CDR3 is TGTGCCAGCGCCCCGACAGGTTCTGAGGCCATATATTTT.